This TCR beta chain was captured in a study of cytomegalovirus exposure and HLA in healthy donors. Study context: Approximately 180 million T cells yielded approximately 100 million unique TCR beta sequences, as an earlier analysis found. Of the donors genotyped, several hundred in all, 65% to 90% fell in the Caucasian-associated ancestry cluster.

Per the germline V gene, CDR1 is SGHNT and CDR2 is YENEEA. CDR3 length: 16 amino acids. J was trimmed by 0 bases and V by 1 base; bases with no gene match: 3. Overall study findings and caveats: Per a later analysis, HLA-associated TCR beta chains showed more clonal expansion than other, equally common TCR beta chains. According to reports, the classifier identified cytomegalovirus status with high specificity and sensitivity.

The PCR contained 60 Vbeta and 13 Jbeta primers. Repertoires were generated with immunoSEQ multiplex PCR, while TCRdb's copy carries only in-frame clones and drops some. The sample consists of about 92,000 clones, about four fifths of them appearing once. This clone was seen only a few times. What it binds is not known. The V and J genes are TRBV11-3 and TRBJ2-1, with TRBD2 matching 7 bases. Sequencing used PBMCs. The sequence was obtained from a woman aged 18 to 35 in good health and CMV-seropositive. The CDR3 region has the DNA TGTGCCAGCAGCTTAGGAGGCGGGGGCTCCTACAATGAGCAGTTCTTC. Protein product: CASSLGGGGSYNEQFF. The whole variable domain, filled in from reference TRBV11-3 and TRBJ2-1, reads EAGVVQSPRYKIIEKKQPVAFWCNPISGHNTLYWYLQNLGQGPELLIRYENEEAVDDSQLPKDRFSAERLKGVDSTLKIQPAELGDSAVYLCASSLGGGGSYNEQFFGPGTRLTVL.